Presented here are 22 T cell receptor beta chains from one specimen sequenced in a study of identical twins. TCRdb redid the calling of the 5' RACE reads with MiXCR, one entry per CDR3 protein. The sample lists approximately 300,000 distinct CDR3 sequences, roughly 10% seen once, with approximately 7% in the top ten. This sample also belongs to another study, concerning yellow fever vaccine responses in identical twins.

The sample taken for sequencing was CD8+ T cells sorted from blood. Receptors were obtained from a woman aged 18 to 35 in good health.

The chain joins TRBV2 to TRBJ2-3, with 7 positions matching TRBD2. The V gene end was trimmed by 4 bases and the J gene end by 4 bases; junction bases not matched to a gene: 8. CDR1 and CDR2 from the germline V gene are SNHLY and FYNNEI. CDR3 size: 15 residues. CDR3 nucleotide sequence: TGTGCCAGCAGTGCCGGGGAGGGAAGCTCAGATACGCAGTATTTT. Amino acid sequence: CASSAGEGSSDTQYF.

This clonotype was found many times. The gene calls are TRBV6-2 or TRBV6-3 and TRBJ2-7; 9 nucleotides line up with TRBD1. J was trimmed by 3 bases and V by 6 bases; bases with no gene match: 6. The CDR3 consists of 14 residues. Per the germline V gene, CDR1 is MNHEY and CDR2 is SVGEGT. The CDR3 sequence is CASSLGTGNYEQYF. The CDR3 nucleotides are TGTGCCAGCAGCCTTGGGACAGGGAACTACGAGCAGTACTTC.

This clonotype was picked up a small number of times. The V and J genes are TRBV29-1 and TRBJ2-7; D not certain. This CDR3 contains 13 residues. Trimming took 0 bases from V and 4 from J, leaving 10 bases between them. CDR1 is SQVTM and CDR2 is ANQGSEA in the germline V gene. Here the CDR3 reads CSVEDQSRYEQYF. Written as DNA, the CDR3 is TGCAGCGTTGAAGATCAAAGTCGATACGAGCAGTACTTC.

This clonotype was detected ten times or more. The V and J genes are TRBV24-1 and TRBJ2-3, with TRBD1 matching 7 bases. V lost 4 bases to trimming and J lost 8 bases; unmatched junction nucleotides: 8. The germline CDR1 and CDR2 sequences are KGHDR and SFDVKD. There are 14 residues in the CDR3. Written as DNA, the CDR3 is TGTGCCACCAGTGAACGGTTTGCAGGGGGTACGCAGTATTTT. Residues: CATSERFAGGTQYF.

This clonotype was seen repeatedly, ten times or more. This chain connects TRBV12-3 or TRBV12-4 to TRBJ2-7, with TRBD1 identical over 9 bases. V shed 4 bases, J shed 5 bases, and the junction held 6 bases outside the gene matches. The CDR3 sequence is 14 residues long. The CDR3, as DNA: TGTGCCAGCAGTTCGGGACAGGGAAGCAACGAGCAGTACTTC. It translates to CASSSGQGSNEQYF.

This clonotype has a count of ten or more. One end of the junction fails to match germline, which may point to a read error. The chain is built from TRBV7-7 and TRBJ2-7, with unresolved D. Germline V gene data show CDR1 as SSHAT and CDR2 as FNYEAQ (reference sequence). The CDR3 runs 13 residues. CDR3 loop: CASSLYQNYEQYF. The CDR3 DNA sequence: TGTGCTAGCAGCTTATATCAGAACTACGAGCAGTACTTC.

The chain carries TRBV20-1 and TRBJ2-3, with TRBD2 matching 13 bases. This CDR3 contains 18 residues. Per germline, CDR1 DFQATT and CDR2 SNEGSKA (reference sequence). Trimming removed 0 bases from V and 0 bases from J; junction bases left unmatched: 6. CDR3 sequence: CSARDGTSGDLSTDTQYF. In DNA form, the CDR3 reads TGCAGTGCTAGAGATGGGACTAGCGGGGATCTTAGCACAGATACGCAGTATTTT.

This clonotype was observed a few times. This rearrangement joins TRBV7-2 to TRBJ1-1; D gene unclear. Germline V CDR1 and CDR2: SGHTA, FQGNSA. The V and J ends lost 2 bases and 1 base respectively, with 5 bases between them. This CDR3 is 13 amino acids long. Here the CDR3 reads CASSLWENTEAFF. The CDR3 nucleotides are TGTGCCAGCAGCTTATGGGAGAACACTGAAGCTTTCTTT.

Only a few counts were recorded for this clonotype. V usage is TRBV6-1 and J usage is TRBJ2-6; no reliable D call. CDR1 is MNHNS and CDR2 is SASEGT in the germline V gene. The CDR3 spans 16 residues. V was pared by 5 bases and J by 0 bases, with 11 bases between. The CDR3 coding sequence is TGTGCCAGCAGTCCCATCACGGGCTCTGGGGCCAACGTCCTGACTTTC. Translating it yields CASSPITGSGANVLTF.

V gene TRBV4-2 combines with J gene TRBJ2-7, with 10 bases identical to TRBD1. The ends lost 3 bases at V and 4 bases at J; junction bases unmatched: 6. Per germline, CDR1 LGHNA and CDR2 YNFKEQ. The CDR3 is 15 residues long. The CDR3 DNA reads TGTGCCAGCAGCCAGATCTGGACAGGGGGTTACGAGCAGTACTTC. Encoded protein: CASSQIWTGGYEQYF.

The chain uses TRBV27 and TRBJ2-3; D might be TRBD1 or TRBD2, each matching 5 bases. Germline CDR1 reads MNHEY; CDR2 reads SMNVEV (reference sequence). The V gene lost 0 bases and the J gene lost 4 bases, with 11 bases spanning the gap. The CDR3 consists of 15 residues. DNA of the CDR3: TGTGCCAGCAGTTTATCGATGGGACGTCCAGATACGCAGTATTTT. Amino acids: CASSLSMGRPDTQYF.

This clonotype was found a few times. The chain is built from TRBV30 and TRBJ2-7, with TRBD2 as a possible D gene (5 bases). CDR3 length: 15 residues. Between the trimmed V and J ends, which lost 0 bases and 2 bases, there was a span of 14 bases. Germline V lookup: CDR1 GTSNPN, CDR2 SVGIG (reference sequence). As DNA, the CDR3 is TGTGCCTGGAGTGTCTCAGCGGTAGACGCCTACGAGCAGTACTTC. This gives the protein CAWSVSAVDAYEQYF.

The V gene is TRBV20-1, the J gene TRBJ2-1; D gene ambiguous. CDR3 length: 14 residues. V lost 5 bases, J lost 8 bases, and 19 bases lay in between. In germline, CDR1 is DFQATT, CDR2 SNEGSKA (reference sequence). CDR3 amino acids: CSAPLVLVVHEQFF. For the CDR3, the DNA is TGCAGTGCTCCACTGGTATTGGTGGTCCATGAGCAGTTCTTC.

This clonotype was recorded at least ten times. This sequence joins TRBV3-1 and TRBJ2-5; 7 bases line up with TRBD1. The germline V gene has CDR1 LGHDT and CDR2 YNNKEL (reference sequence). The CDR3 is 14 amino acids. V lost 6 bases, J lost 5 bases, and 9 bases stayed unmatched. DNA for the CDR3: TGTGCCAGCAGTTTCCGACAGGGTTATGAGACCCAGTACTTC. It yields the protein CASSFRQGYETQYF.

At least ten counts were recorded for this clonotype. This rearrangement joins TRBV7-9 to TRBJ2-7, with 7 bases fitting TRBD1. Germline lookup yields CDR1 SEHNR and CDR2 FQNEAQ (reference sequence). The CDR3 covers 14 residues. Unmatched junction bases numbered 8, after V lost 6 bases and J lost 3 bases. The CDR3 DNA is TGTGCCAGCAGTTCCCGGGACAGTATCTACGAGCAGTACTTC. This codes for CASSSRDSIYEQYF. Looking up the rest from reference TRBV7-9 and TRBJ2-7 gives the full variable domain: DTGVSQNPRHKITKRGQNVTFRCDPISEHNRLYWYRQTLGQGPEFLTYFQNEAQLEKSRLLSDRFSAERPKGSFSTLEIQRTEQGDSAMYLCASSSRDSIYEQYFGPGTRLTVT.

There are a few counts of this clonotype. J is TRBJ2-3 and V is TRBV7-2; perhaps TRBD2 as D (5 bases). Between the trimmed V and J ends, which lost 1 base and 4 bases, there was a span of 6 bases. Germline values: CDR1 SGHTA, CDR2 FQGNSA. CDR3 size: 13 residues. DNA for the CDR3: TGTGCCAGCAGCTTAGGGCGGGCAGATACGCAGTATTTT. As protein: CASSLGRADTQYF.

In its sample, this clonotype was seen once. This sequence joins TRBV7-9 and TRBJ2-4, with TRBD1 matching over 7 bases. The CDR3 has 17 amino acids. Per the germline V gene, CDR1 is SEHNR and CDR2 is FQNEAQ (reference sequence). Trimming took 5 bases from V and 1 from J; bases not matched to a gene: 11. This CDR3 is CASSTQDRAWAKNIQYF. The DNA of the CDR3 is TGTGCCAGCAGCACCCAAGACAGGGCCTGGGCCAAAAACATTCAGTACTTC.

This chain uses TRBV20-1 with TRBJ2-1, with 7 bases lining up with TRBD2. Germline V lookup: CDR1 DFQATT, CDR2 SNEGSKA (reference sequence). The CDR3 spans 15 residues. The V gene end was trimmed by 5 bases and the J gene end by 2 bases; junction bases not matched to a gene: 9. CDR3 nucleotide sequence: TGCAGTGCTCTAGACCCTAGCGGAACCTACAATGAGCAGTTCTTC. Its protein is CSALDPSGTYNEQFF.

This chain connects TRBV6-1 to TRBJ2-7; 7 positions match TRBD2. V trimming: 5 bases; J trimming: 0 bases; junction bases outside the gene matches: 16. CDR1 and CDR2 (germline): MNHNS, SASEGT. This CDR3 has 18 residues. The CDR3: CASSPKRLAELRSYEQYF. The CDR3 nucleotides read TGTGCCAGCAGTCCTAAAAGGCTAGCGGAGCTCCGCTCCTACGAGCAGTACTTC.

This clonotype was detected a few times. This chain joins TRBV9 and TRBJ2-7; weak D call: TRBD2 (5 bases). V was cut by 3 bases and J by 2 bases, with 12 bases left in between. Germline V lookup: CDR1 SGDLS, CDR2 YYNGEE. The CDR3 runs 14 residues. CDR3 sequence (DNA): TGTGCCAGCAGCGCTCGGGGTAACACCTACGAGCAGTACTTC. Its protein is CASSARGNTYEQYF.

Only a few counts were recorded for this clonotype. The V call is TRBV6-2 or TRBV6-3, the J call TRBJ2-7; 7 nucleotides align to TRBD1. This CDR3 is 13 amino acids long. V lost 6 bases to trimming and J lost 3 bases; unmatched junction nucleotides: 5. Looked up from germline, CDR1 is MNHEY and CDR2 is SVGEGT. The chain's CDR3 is CASSLRGFYEQYF. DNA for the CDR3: TGTGCCAGCAGCCTCAGGGGGTTCTACGAGCAGTACTTC.

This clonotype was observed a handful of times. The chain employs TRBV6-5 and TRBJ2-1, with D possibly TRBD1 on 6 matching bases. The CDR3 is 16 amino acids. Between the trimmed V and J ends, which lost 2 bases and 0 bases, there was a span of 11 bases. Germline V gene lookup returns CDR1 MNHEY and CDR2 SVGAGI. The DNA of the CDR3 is TGTGCCAGCAGTTACCTCCAGGGGAGCTCCTACAATGAGCAGTTCTTC. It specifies CASSYLQGSSYNEQFF.